These T cell receptor beta chains were read from a single sample in a study of blood T cell repertoires in COVID-19. TCRdb's table, derived via immunoSEQ multiplex PCR, lists solely in-frame clones and lacks some. This table holds around 230,000 clones, around 82% found once. The specimen was peripheral blood. The source is a woman in her thirties or forties with active or convalescent COVID-19. Both conserved end residues are part of each CDR3. The D gene is left open where the match is weak. For some rows the clone size is stated as once, few or many, or as a class when expanded; others skip it.

J gene | D gene | V gene | clone size | CDR3 protein | CDR3 DNA
TRBJ2-3 | TRBD2 | TRBV5-4 | once | CASSRTSGVSTDTQYF | TGTGCCAGCAGCCGAACTAGCGGGGTGAGCACAGATACGCAGTATTTT
TRBJ2-3 | - | TRBV7-9 | - | CASSLIWGPSTDTQYF | TGTGCCAGCAGCCTTATCTGGGGGCCTAGCACAGATACGCAGTATTTT
TRBJ2-3 | - | TRBV3-1/TRBV3-2 | - | CASSRSGVGGTDTQYF | TGTGCCAGCAGCCGGTCGGGGGTAGGTGGCACAGATACGCAGTATTTT
TRBJ1-1 | TRBD1 | TRBV29-1 | - | CSAPGQGTPEAFF | TGCAGCGCCCCGGGACAGGGGACCCCTGAAGCTTTCTTT
TRBJ1-1 | - | TRBV18 | - | CASSPQGNMNTEAFF | TGTGCCAGCTCACCACAGGGGAACATGAACACTGAAGCTTTCTTT
TRBJ1-5 | TRBD1 | TRBV5-1 | - | CASSRTGGRDQPQHF | TGCGCCAGCAGCCGGACAGGGGGCAGGGATCAGCCCCAGCATTTT
TRBJ1-1 | - | TRBV7-2 | - | CASSSDGGGNTEAFF | TGTGCCAGCAGCTCCGACGGAGGAGGGAACACTGAAGCTTTCTTT
TRBJ1-1 | - | TRBV5-1 | few | CASSLQQAQNTEAFF | TGCGCCAGCAGCTTGCAACAGGCCCAGAACACTGAAGCTTTCTTT
TRBJ2-5 | TRBD2 | TRBV9 | - | CASSPGLAGFQETQYF | TGTGCCAGCAGCCCTGGACTAGCGGGGTTCCAAGAGACCCAGTACTTC
TRBJ2-2 | - | TRBV30 | - | CAWRAVAKNTGELFF | TGTGCCTGGAGGGCCGTCGCAAAGAACACCGGGGAGCTGTTTTTT
TRBJ1-1 | TRBD1 | TRBV27 | - | CASSSWTGVNTEAFF | TGTGCCAGCAGTTCCTGGACAGGGGTGAACACTGAAGCTTTCTTT
TRBJ1-6 | - | TRBV6-5 | - | CASSRGLENSPLHF | TGTGCCAGCAGTCGCGGTTTGGAGAATTCACCCCTCCACTTT
TRBJ2-7 | - | TRBV7-2 | - | CASSSGGGTYEQYF | TGTGCCAGCAGCTCGGGGGGCGGAACCTACGAGCAGTACTTC